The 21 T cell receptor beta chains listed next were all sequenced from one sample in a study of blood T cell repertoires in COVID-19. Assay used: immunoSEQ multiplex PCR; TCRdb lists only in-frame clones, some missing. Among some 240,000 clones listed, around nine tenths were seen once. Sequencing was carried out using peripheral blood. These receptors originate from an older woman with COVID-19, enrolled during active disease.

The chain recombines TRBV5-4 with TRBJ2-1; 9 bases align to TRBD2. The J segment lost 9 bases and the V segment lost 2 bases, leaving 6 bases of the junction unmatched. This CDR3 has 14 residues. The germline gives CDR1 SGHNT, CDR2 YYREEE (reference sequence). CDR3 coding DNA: TGTGCCAGCAGCTTAATAGCGGGAGCTGGTGAGCAGTTCTTC. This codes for CASSLIAGAGEQFF.

CDR3 sequence reads: CASSQKAGSETQYF. The CDR3, as DNA: TGTGCCAGCAGCCAAAAAGCGGGCTCGGAGACCCAGTACTTC. The rearrangement links TRBV7-9 to TRBJ2-5, with D possibly being TRBD2 (6 bases). Per germline, CDR1 SEHNR and CDR2 FQNEAQ (reference sequence). V lost 5 bases and J 5 bases, leaving 15 bases between the germline ends. The CDR3 is 14 residues long.

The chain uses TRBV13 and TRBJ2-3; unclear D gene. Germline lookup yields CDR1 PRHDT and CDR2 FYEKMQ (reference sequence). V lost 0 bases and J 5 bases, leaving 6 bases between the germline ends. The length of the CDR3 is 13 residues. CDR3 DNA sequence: TGTGCCAGCAGCTTAGGTTACAGAGATACGCAGTATTTT. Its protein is CASSLGYRDTQYF.

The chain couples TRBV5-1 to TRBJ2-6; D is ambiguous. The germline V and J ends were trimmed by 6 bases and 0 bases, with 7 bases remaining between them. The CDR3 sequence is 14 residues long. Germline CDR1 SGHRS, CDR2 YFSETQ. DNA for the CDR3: TGCGCCAGCAAGGAGAACTCTGGGGCCAACGTCCTGACTTTC. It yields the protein CASKENSGANVLTF. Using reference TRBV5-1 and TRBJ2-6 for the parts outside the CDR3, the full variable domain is KAGVTQTPRYLIKTRGQQVTLSCSPISGHRSVSWYQQTPGQGLQFLFEYFSETQRNKGNFPGRFSGRQFSNSRSEMNVSTLELGDSALYLCASKENSGANVLTFGAGSRLTVL.

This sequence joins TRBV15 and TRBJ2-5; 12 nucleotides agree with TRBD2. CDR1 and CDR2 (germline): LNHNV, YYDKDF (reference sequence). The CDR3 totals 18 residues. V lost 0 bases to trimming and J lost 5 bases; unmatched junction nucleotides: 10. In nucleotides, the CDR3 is TGTGCCACCAGCAGAGATTGGTCTAGCGGGAGGGCCGTGGAGACCCAGTACTTC. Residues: CATSRDWSSGRAVETQYF.

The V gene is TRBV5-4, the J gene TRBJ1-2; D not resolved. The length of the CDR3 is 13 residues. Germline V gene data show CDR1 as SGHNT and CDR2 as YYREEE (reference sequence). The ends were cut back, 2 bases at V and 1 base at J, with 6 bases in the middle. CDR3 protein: CASSFSDNYGYTF. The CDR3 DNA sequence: TGTGCCAGCAGCTTTTCAGATAACTATGGCTACACCTTC.

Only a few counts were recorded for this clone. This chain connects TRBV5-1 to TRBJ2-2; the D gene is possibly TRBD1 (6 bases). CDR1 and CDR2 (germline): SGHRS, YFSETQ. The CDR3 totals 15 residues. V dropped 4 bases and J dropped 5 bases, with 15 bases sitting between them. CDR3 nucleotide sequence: TGCGCCAGCAGCCCGACAGGTTTAGGGACCGGGGAGCTGTTTTTT. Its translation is CASSPTGLGTGELFF.

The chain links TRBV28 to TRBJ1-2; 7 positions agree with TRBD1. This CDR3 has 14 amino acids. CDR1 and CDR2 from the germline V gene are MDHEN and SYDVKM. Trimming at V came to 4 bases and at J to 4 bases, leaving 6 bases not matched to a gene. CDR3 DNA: TGTGCCAGCAGTTACGTCAGGGGGATCTATGGCTACACCTTC. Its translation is CASSYVRGIYGYTF.

The CDR3 reads CASSGGQGNTGELFF. CDR3 DNA sequence: TGTGCCAGCAGTGGGGGACAGGGGAACACCGGGGAGCTGTTTTTT. This chain joins TRBV6-4 and TRBJ2-2; 9 nucleotides align to TRBD1. CDR1 is MRHNA and CDR2 is SNTAGT in the germline V gene. This CDR3 has 15 amino acids. The trim removed 4 bases at V and 1 base at J, leaving 1 base unmatched.

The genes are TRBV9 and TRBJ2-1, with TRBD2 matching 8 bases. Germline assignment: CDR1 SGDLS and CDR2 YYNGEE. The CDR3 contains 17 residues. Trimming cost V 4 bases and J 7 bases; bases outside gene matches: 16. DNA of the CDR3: TGTGCCAGCAGCCACCCCCTCCACAGCGGGAGATTGAATGAGCAGTTCTTC. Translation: CASSHPLHSGRLNEQFF.

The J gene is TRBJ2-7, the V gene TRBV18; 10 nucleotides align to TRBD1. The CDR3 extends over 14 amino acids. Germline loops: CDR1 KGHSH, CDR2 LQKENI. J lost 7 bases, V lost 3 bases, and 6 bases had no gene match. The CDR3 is CASSPPGTGVEQYF. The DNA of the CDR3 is TGTGCCAGCTCACCGCCCGGGACAGGGGTTGAGCAGTACTTC.

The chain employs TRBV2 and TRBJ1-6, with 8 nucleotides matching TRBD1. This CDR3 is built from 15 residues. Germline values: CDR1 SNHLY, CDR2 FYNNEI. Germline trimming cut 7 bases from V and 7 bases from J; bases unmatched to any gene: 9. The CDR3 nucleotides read TGTGCCAGCACCGAAACAGGACAGGGCAATTCACCCCTCCACTTT. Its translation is CASTETGQGNSPLHF.

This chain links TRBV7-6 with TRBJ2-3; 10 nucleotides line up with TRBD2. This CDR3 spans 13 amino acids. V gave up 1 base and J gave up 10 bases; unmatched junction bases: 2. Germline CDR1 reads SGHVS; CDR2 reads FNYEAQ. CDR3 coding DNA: TGTGCCAGCAGCTTAGAGCTAGCGGGGGCGCAGTATTTT. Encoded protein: CASSLELAGAQYF.

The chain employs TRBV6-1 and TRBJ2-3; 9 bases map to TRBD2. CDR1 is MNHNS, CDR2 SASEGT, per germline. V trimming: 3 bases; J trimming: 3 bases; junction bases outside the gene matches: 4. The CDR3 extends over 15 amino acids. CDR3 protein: CASSDSGRGTDTQYF. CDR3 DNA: TGTGCCAGCAGTGATAGCGGGAGAGGAACAGATACGCAGTATTTT.

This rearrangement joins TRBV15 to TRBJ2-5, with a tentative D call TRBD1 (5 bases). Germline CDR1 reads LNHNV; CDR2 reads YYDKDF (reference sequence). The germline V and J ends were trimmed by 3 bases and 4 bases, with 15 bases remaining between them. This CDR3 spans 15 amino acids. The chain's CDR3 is CATSSHVGAGETQYF. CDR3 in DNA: TGTGCCACCAGCAGTCACGTAGGGGCCGGAGAGACCCAGTACTTC.

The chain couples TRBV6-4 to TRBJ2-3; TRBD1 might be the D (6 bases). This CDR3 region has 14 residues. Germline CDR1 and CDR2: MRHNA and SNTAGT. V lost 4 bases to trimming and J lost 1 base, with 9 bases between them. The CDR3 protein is CASSVDRGTDTQYF. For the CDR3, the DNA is TGTGCCAGCAGTGTGGACAGAGGCACAGATACGCAGTATTTT.

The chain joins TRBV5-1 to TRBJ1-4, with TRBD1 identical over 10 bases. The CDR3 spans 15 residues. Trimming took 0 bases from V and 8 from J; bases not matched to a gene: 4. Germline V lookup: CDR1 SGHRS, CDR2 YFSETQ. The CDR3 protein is CASSLGGTGEEKLFF. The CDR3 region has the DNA TGCGCCAGCAGCTTGGGTGGGACAGGGGAGGAAAAACTGTTTTTT.

This CDR3 is CASRKIAGGEKLFF. CDR3 DNA sequence: TGTGCCAGCAGAAAAATAGCAGGCGGGGAAAAACTGTTTTTT. The genes are TRBV2 and TRBJ1-4, with D hard to call. The CDR3 length is 14 residues. Trimming pared 6 bases from V and 8 bases from J, leaving 16 bases between. CDR1 and CDR2 (germline): SNHLY, FYNNEI.

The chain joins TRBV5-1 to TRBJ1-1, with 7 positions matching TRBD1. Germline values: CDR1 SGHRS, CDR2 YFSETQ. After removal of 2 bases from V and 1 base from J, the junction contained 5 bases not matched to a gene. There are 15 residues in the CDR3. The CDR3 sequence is CASSLGQEKNTEAFF. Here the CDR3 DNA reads TGCGCCAGCAGCTTAGGACAGGAAAAGAACACTGAAGCTTTCTTT.

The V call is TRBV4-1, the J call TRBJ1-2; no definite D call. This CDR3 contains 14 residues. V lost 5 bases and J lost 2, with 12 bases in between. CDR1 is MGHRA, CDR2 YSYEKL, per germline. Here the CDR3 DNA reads TGCGCCAGCAGCGCCGACCGCAGGAACTATGGCTACACCTTC. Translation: CASSADRRNYGYTF.

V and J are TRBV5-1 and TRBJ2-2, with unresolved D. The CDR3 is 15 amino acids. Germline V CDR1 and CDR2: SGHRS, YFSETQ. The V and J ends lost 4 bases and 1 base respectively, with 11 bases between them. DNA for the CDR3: TGCGCCAGCAGCGCCATGCTAGGGAACACCGGGGAGCTGTTTTTT. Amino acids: CASSAMLGNTGELFF.